A single T cell receptor beta chain is shown here with its context. The antigen is unknown. The CDR3 has 14 amino acids. V lost 3 bases to trimming and J lost 3 bases; unmatched junction nucleotides: 4. Germline CDR1 LNHDA, CDR2 SQIVND (reference sequence). The source of the sample is a study of vaccination and CD4 T cells after COVID-19. Across the whole study: Each convalescent patient was PCR positive for SARS-CoV-2 on nasal swab; roughly ten cases were mild and one severe. Spike peptides, overlapping and drawn from SARS-CoV-2, HCoV-NL63, HCoV-OC43 and HCoV-229E, were used to stimulate cells.

The treatment denotes: approximately nine-day PBMC culture with coronavirus spike peptide pools or control peptides (ViraFEST assay). It was after roughly ten days of culture that CD4+ T cells were isolated by negative selection. Sequence data for DNA of cultured CD4+ T cells were generated by the Oncomine TCR Beta short-read assay. Genomic DNA was extracted from cultured CD4+ T cells. TCRdb re-called the PCR reads with MiXCR, one entry per CDR3 protein. Seen here are about 12,000 distinct CDR3 sequences, 50% observed once, and the top ten hold about a fifth. This clonotype was obtained from a human donor who had recovered from COVID-19. Sequenced sample: CD4+ T cells from blood, cultured in vitro. This chain links TRBV19 with TRBJ1-1; 7 bases are a match to TRBD1. This CDR3 is CASSIDRDHTEAFF. CDR3 nucleotide sequence: TGTGCCAGTAGTATCGACAGGGACCACACTGAAGCTTTCTTT.